This entry lists 4 T cell receptor beta chains sequenced from one sample in a study of metastatic and nonmetastatic thyroid tumors. From the PCR reads, TCRdb re-called clones with MiXCR. The sample has around 19,000 clones, around 34% seen once; the top ten hold approximately 28%. Until they underwent thyroid surgery, no patient had received any treatment. The sample taken for sequencing was tumor tissue. Receptor source: a female donor with papillary thyroid cancer or a benign thyroid nodule (not recorded which). Some clones in this sample may be carry-over from other donors' samples.

This chain uses TRBV5-1 with TRBJ1-3; D not resolved. V dropped 0 bases and J dropped 6 bases, with 7 bases sitting between them. The germline gives CDR1 SGHRS, CDR2 YFSETQ. The CDR3 consists of 13 residues. CDR3 sequence: CASSLGSENTIYF. The CDR3 DNA sequence: TGCGCCAGCAGCTTGGGGTCCGAAAACACCATATATTTT. The entire variable domain, with the rest obtained from reference TRBV5-1 and TRBJ1-3, is as follows: KAGVTQTPRYLIKTRGQQVTLSCSPISGHRSVSWYQQTPGQGLQFLFEYFSETQRNKGNFPGRFSGRQFSNSRSEMNVSTLELGDSALYLCASSLGSENTIYFGEGSWLTVV.

There are a few counts of this clone. V usage is TRBV19 and J usage is TRBJ2-7; the D call may be TRBD1 or TRBD2 (5 bases each). In germline, CDR1 is LNHDA, CDR2 SQIVND (reference sequence). The CDR3 covers 14 residues. V lost 4 bases to trimming and J lost 4 bases, with 14 bases between them. DNA for the CDR3: TGTGCCAGTAGTACCCTGGGAGAGGGGTACGAGCAGTACTTC. Translating gives CASSTLGEGYEQYF. The full variable domain, its missing parts supplied by reference TRBV19 and TRBJ2-7, is DGGITQSPKYLFRKEGQNVTLSCEQNLNHDAMYWYRQDPGQGLRLIYYSQIVNDFQKGDIAEGYSVSREKKESFPLTVTSAQKNPTAFYLCASSTLGEGYEQYFGPGTRLTVT.

The rearrangement joins TRBV25-1 to TRBJ1-2; possible D gene TRBD1, 5 bases. The V and J ends lost 4 bases and 8 bases respectively, with 23 bases between them. This CDR3 region has 16 residues. The germline V gene encodes CDR1 MGHDK and CDR2 SYGVNS. CDR3 in amino acids: CASSGVMPFGGVGYTF. The DNA for the CDR3 is TGTGCCAGCAGTGGGGTCATGCCATTCGGGGGTGTCGGCTACACCTTC.

This clone occurred a few times. The genes are TRBV20-1 and TRBJ2-3; 8 nucleotides line up with TRBD1. CDR1 is DFQATT, CDR2 SNEGSKA, per germline (reference sequence). The J segment lost 8 bases and the V segment lost 3 bases, leaving 10 bases of the junction unmatched. The CDR3 has 14 amino acids. CDR3 DNA: TGCAGTGCTAGGCGCTGGCCGGGACAGGTTACGCAGTATTTT. This encodes CSARRWPGQVTQYF.